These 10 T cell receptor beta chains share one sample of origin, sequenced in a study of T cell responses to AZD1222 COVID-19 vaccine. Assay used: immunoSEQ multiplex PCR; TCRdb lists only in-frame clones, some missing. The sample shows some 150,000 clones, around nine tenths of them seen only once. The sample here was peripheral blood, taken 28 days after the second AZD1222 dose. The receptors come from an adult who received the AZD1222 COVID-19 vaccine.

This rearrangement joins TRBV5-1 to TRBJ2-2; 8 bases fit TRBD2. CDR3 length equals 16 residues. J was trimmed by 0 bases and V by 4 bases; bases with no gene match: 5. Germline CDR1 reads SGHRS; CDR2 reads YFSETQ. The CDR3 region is CASSPLAGSNTGELFF. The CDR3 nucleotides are TGCGCCAGCAGCCCGTTAGCGGGGTCGAACACCGGGGAGCTGTTTTTT.

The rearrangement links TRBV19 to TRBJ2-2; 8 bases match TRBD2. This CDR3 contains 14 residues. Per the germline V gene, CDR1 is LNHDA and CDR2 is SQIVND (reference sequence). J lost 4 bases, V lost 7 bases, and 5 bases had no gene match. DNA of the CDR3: TGTGCCAGTATCGGGCGGGGGGTCACCGGGGAGCTGTTTTTT. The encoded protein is CASIGRGVTGELFF. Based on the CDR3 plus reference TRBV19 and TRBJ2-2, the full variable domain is DGGITQSPKYLFRKEGQNVTLSCEQNLNHDAMYWYRQDPGQGLRLIYYSQIVNDFQKGDIAEGYSVSREKKESFPLTVTSAQKNPTAFYLCASIGRGVTGELFFGEGSRLTVL.

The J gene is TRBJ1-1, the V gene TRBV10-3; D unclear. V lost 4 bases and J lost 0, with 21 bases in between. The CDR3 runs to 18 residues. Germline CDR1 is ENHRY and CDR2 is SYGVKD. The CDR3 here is CAISGAAGKGVMNTEAFF. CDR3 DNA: TGTGCCATCAGTGGAGCTGCGGGGAAGGGTGTCATGAACACTGAAGCTTTCTTT.

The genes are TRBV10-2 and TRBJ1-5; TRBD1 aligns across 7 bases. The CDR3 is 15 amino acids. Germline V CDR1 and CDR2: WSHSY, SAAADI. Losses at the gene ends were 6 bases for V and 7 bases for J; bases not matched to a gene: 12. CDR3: CASRETGFKGQPQHF. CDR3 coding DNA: TGCGCCAGCAGGGAGACAGGGTTCAAAGGACAGCCCCAGCATTTT.

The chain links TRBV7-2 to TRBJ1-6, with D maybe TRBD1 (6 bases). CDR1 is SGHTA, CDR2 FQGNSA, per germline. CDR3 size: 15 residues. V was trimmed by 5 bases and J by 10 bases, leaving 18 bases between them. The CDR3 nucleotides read TGTGCCAGCAGCCCCGAGGGGGGGGTAGGGTCACCCCTCCACTTT. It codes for CASSPEGGVGSPLHF.

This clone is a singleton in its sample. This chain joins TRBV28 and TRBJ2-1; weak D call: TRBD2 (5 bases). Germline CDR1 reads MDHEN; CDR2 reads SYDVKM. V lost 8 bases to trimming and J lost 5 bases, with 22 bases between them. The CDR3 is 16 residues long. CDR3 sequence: CASAFPVRGSDNEQFF. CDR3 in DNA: TGTGCCAGCGCTTTCCCCGTCCGGGGTAGTGACAATGAGCAGTTCTTC.

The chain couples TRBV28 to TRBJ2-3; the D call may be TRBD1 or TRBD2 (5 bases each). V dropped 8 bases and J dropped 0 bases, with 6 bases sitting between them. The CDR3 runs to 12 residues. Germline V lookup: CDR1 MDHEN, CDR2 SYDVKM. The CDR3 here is CASGGSTDTQYF. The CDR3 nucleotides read TGTGCCAGCGGGGGAAGCACAGATACGCAGTATTTT.

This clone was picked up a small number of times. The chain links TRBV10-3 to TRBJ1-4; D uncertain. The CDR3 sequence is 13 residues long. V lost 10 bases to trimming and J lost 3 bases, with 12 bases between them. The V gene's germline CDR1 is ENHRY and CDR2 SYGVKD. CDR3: CATGRGSNEKLFF. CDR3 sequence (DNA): TGTGCCACCGGCCGGGGTTCTAATGAAAAACTGTTTTTT.

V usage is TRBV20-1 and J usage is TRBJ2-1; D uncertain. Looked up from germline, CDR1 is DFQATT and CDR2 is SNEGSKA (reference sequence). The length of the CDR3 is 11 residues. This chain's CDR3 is CSAGDANEQFF. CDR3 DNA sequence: TGCAGCGCTGGCGACGCCAATGAGCAGTTCTTC.

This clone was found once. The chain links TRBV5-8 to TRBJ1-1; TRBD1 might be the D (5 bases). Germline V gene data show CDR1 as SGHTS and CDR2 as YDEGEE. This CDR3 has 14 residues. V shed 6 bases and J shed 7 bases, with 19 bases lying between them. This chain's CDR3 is CASTLGATLSEAFF. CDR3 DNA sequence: TGTGCCAGCACCTTAGGGGCCACGTTGAGTGAAGCTTTCTTT.